This T cell receptor beta chain was captured in a study of tumor-infiltrating lymphocytes in primary liver carcinoma. About the study: Surgeons resected the patients' primary liver carcinomas.

TCR beta cDNA was made from roughly 500 ng total RNA with a constant-region primer. Slightly modified ARM-PCR, run as three nested multiplex PCR rounds, produced the TCR beta libraries. Rounds one and two of PCR, each of 10 cycles, were primed with TRBV1-TRBV30 forward primers and a C-beta reverse primer. MiXCR was run by TCRdb on the multiplex PCR reads, yielding one entry per CDR3 protein. The sample has approximately 330,000 distinct CDR3 sequences, about 65% seen once. RNA was extracted from whole blood without cell sorting, alongside germline DNA. V was trimmed by 2 bases and J by 0 bases, leaving 10 bases between them. The CDR3 covers 16 residues. Germline V gene lookup returns CDR1 SGHVS and CDR2 FQNEAQ.

The sample was peripheral blood. The clonotype was recovered from a man aged 35 to 55 with primary liver carcinoma and hepatitis B virus infection. V usage is TRBV7-8 and J usage is TRBJ2-2; TRBD2 might be the D (5 bases). The CDR3 bases are TGTGCCAGCAGCTTACTGAGGGCCGCGAACACCGGGGAGCTGTTTTTT. Translating it yields CASSLLRAANTGELFF.